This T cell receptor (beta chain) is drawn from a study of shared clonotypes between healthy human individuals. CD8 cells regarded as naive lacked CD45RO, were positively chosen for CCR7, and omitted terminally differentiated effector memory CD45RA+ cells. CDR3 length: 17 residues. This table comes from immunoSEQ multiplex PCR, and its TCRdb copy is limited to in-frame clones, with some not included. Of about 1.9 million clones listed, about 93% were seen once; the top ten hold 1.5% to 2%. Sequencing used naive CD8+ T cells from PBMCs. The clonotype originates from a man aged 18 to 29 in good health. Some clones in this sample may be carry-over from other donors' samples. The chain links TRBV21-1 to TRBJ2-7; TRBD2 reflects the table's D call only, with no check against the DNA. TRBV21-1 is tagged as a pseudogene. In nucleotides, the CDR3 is TGTGCCAGCAGCACGACCGGGAAACGGGGAGATTCCTACGAGCAGTACTTC. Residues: CASSTTGKRGDSYEQYF.